This T cell receptor (beta chain) was found in a study of vaccination and CD4 T cells after COVID-19. Whole-study findings and limits: In median terms, SARS-CoV-2-reactive clonotypes went from about 20 to 38, a nonsignificant rise.

On this clonotype: Its antigen is not identified.

Treatment given: roughly 10-day PBMC culture with coronavirus spike peptide pools or control peptides (ViraFEST assay). The V segment lost 4 bases and the J segment 5 bases; nucleotides outside the gene matches: 8. Germline assignment: CDR1 MRHNA and CDR2 SNTAGT. CDR3 length: 15 amino acids. Cultured CD4+ T-cell DNA underwent Oncomine TCR Beta short-read sequencing. Each CDR3 protein is one row after TCRdb ran MiXCR on the PCR reads. Here the sample spans around 10,000 distinct CDR3 sequences, approximately 46% being singletons. The gene calls are TRBV6-4 and TRBJ2-3; 8 bases agree with TRBD1. Sequenced material: CD4+ T cells from blood, cultured in vitro. This TCR came from a human donor who had recovered from COVID-19. CDR3 sequence reads: CASSAAGGAGDTQYF. CDR3 DNA sequence: TGTGCCAGCAGTGCGGCAGGGGGCGCGGGAGATACGCAGTATTTT.